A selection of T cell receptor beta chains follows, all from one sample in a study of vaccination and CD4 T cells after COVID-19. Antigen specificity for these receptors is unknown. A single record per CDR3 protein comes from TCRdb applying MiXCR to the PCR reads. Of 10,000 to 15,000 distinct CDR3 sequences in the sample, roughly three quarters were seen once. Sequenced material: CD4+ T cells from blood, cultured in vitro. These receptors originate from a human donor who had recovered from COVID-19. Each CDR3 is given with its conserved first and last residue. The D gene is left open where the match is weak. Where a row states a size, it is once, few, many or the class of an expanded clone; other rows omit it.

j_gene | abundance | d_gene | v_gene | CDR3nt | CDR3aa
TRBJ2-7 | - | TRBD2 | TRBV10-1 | TGCGCCAGCAGTGAGAGGCTAGCGGGGGGACCCTACGAGCAGTACTTC | CASSERLAGGPYEQYF
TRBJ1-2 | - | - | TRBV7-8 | TGTGCCAGCAGCTTAGAGGGGATGGACTATGGCTACACCTTC | CASSLEGMDYGYTF
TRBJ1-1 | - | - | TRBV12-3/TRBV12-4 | TGTGCCAGCAGTTTCTTGTCAGGGGACACTGAAGCTTTCTTT | CASSFLSGDTEAFF
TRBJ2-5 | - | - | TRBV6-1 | TGTGCCCCCGAACATAGGAACGGGCCCCCTCAAGAGACCCAGTACTTC | CAPEHRNGPPQETQYF
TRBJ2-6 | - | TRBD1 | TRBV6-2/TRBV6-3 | TGTGCCAGCAGTTACTCGACAGGGACTGGGGCCAACGTCCTGACTTTC | CASSYSTGTGANVLTF
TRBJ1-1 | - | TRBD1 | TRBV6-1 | TGTGCCAGCAGTAAGACAGGGGGCGAGTCGGGGTCCACTGAAGCTTTCTTT | CASSKTGGESGSTEAFF
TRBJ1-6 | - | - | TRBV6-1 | TGTGCCAGCAGTGAAAACGGGTTCGGGAAATCACCCCTCCACTTT | CASSENGFGKSPLHF
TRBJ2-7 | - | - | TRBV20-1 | TGCAGTGCTAGAGCCGGGGCCTACGAGCAGTACTTC | CSARAGAYEQYF
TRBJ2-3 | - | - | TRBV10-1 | TGCGCCAGCAGTGAGGAGGTTGGCGTGGCAGGGGCAGATACGCAGTATTTT | CASSEEVGVAGADTQYF
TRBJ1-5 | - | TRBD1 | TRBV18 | TGTGCCAGCTCACACCGGGACAGTAGCTTCCAGCCCCAGCATTTT | CASSHRDSSFQPQHF
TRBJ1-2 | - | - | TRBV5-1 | TGCGCCAGCAGCTCAGGACCGGCGGACTATGGCTACACCTTC | CASSSGPADYGYTF
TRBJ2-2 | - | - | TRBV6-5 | TGTGCCAGCAGTTCGTTACAGAGAGTGAACACCGGGGAGCTGTTTTTT | CASSSLQRVNTGELFF
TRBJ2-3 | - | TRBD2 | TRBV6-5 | TGTGCCAGCAGTTACCCAAGGACTAGCGGGGGGGCCTCAGATACGCAGTATTTT | CASSYPRTSGGASDTQYF
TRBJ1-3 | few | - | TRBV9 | TGTGCCAGCAGCACGCAGGGGAGAAGCCCTGGAAACACCATATATTTT | CASSTQGRSPGNTIYF
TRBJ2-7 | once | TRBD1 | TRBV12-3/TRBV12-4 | TGTGCCAGCAGTTTCAGGGGGCTCTCCTACGAGCAGTACTTC | CASSFRGLSYEQYF
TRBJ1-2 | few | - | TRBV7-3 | TGTGCCAGCAGCCCTAACGCAGTCGGCTACACCTTC | CASSPNAVGYTF
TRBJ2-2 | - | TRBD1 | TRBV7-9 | TGTGCCAGCAGCTTCCCTTATGACAGGGCGTCCGGGGAGCTGTTTTTT | CASSFPYDRASGELFF
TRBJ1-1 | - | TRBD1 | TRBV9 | TGTGCCAGCAGCCCCCTGGCGACAGGGGCCACTGAAGCTTTCTTT | CASSPLATGATEAFF
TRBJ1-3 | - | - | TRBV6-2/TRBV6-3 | TGTGCCAGCATGGGCAGCTCTGGAAACACCATATATTTT | CASMGSSGNTIYF
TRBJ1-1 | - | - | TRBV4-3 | TGCGCCAGCAGCCAAAGACCACAGGGAAACACTGAAGCTTTCTTT | CASSQRPQGNTEAFF
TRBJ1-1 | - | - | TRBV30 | TGTGCCTGGGCGGGAGGCACTGAAGCTTTCTTT | CAWAGGTEAFF
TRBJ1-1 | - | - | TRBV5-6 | TGTGCCAGCCAACAGTTGAACACTGAAGCTTTCTTT | CASQQLNTEAFF
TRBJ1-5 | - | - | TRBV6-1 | TGTGCCAGCAGTACCCTGGGACGCTGGGGCAATCAGCCCCAGCATTTT | CASSTLGRWGNQPQHF
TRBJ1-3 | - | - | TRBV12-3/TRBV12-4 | TGTGCCAGCAGTGCCTACAGAAACACCATATATTTT | CASSAYRNTIYF
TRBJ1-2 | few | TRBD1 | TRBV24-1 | TGTGCCACCAGTGATTCCGGGACAGGGGATCGTGGCTACACCTTC | CATSDSGTGDRGYTF
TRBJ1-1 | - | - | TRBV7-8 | TGTGCCAGCAGCTTATCGGAATACACTGAAGCTTTCTTT | CASSLSEYTEAFF
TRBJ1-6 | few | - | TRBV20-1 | TGCAGTGTGACACCCTCCTATAATTCACCCCTCCACTTT | CSVTPSYNSPLHF
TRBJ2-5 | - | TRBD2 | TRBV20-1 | TGCAGTGCTAGAGCCCCTAGCGGAGAGACCCAGTACTTC | CSARAPSGETQYF
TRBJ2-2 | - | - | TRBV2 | TGTGCCAGTGACAGAACTCACACCGGGGAGCTGTTTTTT | CASDRTHTGELFF
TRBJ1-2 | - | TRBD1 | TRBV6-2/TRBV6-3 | TGTGCCAGCAGTTTCCGTGACAGGGACGCCTATGGCTACACCTTC | CASSFRDRDAYGYTF
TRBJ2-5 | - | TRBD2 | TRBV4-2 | TGTGCCAGCAGCCAAGATCGGACTAGCGGGAGTGAGACCCAGTACTTC | CASSQDRTSGSETQYF
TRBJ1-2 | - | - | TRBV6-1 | TGTGCCAGCAAGGTCTGGGGACGGAACTATGGCTACACCTTC | CASKVWGRNYGYTF
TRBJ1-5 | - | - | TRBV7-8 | TGTGCCAGCAGTTCTCAGGAGGGGAATCAGCCCCAGCATTTT | CASSSQEGNQPQHF
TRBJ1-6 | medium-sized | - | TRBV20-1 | TGCAGTGCTAGATACACACAGGGTCACAATTCACCCCTCCACTTT | CSARYTQGHNSPLHF
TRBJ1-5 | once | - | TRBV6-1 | TGTGCCAGCAGCAGTCGTTCCGGGACAAAATTTCAGCCCCAGCATTTT | CASSSRSGTKFQPQHF
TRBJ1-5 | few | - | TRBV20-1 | TGCAGTGCTAGAAGCTTCCCAGGGTCCCAGCCCCAGCATTTT | CSARSFPGSQPQHF
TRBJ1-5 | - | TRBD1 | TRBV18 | TGTGCCAGCTCACAGTACAGGGGCCATCAGCCCCAGCATTTT | CASSQYRGHQPQHF
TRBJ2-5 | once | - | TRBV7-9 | TGTGCCAGCAGCTTATTGGGCGGGGTGCAAGAGACCCAGTACTTC | CASSLLGGVQETQYF
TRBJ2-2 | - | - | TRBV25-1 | TGTGCCAGCAGCCCGATGGGGGCGGGCCCAGCGGGGTACAGGAACACCGGGGAGCTGTTTTTT | CASSPMGAGPAGYRNTGELFF
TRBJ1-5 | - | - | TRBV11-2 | TGTGCCAGCAGCTTAGACGTTAGATGGATGGGGTTTCATCAGCCCCAGCATTTT | CASSLDVRWMGFHQPQHF
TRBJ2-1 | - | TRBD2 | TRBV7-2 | TGTGCCAGCAGCTTATTTGGATTGTCGGGGGGTCCCTACAATGAGCAGTTCTTC | CASSLFGLSGGPYNEQFF
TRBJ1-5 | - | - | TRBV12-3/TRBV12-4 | TGTGCCAGCAGCAACAGTCTCAATCAGCCCCAGCATTTT | CASSNSLNQPQHF
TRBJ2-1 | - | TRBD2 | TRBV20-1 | TGCAGTGCTAGAGATTGGGAACCGGGGGGCTCCTACAATGAGCAGTTCTTC | CSARDWEPGGSYNEQFF
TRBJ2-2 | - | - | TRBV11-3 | TGTGCCAGCAGCATAGGGAAGACGAACACCGGGGAGCTGTTTTTT | CASSIGKTNTGELFF
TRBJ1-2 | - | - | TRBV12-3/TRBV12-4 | TGTGCCAGCGGTAAAAACCGAAGGGATAGCTATGGCTACACCTTC | CASGKNRRDSYGYTF
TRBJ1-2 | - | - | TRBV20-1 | TGCAGTGCTCAGAGAACACAACTGGGGCGGGTCTATGGCTACACCTTC | CSAQRTQLGRVYGYTF
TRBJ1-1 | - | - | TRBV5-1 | TGCGCCAGCAGCTTGGCCCATCCAGGGGCCCCTGAAGCTTTCTTT | CASSLAHPGAPEAFF
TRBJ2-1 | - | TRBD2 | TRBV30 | TGTGCGCAGGGGCTAGCGGGCTATGAGCAGTTCTTC | CAQGLAGYEQFF
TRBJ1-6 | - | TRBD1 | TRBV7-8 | TGTGCCAGCAGCTTAGTCGGACAGGGAATATCCTATAATTCACCCCTCCACTTT | CASSLVGQGISYNSPLHF
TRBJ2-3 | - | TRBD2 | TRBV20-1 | TGCAGTGCTGCCCAGGGTAGGCTAGCGGGAGAAAGTTTT | CSAAQGRLAGESF
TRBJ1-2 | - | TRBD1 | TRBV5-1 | TGCGCCAGCAGCCCCGAAGCCGGGACAGGGGTCCGCTATGGCTACACCTTC | CASSPEAGTGVRYGYTF
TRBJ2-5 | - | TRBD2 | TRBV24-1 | TGTGCCACCAGTGGCGGGGGGCGCCCAGAGACCCAGTACTTC | CATSGGGRPETQYF
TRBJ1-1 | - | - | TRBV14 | TGTGCCAGCAGCCAACAGATAAAGAACACTGAAGCTTTCTTT | CASSQQIKNTEAFF
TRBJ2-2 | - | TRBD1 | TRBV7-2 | TGTGCCAGCAGCTTAGCGGGACAGAGGAACACCGGGGAGCTGTTTTTT | CASSLAGQRNTGELFF
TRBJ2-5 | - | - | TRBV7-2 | TGTGCCAGCAGCTTAGTCGGCGGCCTTACCCAAGAGACCCAGTACTTC | CASSLVGGLTQETQYF